This TCR beta chain was captured by sequencing in a study of T cells in Graves' hyperthyroidism and ophthalmopathy. Study findings and constraints: Peripheral blood also featured most of the thyroid clonotypes expanded above 0.001.

Using RNA transcripts as the source, TCR beta CDR3 regions were amplified. The primer set for the first-round RT-PCR of the TCR CDR3 was HTBI. TCRdb used MiXCR to reprocess the multiplex PCR reads, holding one entry per CDR3 protein. Among roughly 290,000 distinct CDR3 sequences listed, about 18% were seen once. To note about this clonotype: The antigen is not known.

The sample was blood. The clonotype was recovered from an older woman with Graves' ophthalmopathy.

The CDR3 DNA follows: TGCAGTGCTAGGGGGCAGGGTTTCTCCTACGAGCAGTACTTC. It yields the protein CSARGQGFSYEQYF. The chain joins TRBV20-1 to TRBJ2-7; a weak D match, TRBD1 (5 bases). V lost 3 bases and J lost 0, with 12 bases in between. The CDR3 loop spans 14 amino acids. Looked up from germline, CDR1 is DFQATT and CDR2 is SNEGSKA (reference sequence).